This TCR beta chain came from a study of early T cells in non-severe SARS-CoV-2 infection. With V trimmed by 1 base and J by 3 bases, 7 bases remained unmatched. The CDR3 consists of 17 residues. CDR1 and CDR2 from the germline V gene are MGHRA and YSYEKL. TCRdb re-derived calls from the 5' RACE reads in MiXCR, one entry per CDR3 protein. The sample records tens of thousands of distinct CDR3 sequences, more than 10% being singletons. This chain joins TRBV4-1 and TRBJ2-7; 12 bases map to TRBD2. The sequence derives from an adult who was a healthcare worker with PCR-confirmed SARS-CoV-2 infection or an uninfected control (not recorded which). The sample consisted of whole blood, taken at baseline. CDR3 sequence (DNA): TGCGCCAGCAGCCAAGGGACTAGCGGGGATGGTTTCTACGAGCAGTACTTC. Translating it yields CASSQGTSGDGFYEQYF.